A selection of T cell receptor beta chains follows, all from one sample in a study of technical replicates of blood from a few donors. Profiling relied on immunoSEQ multiplex PCR, and the TCRdb table lists in-frame clones only, not all of them. This table has about 59,000 clones, around 93% appearing once. Material for sequencing was PBMCs. These receptors were taken from a human donor in good health. Some clones in this sample may be carry-over from other donors' samples. The CDR3 runs from the conserved cysteine through the conserved F or W. The order of the fields is V gene, clone size, J gene, D gene, CDR3 DNA, CDR3 protein. D genes are given only for firm matches. Rows give clone size only sometimes, using once, few, many, or a class for an expanded clone.

v_gene: TRBV7-6; abundance: .; j_gene: TRBJ2-5; d_gene: TRBD1; CDR3nt: TGTGCCAGCAGCTCACCGAAGCAGGGGGCAGGAGAGACCCAGTACTTC; CDR3aa: CASSSPKQGAGETQYF
v_gene: TRBV7-9; abundance: .; j_gene: TRBJ2-1; d_gene: TRBD2; CDR3nt: TGTGCCAGCAGCATGGGACTAGCGGGGGGGCAGTCCTACAATGAGCAGTTCTTC; CDR3aa: CASSMGLAGGQSYNEQFF
v_gene: TRBV7-2; abundance: .; j_gene: TRBJ1-5; d_gene: TRBD1; CDR3nt: TGTGCCAGCAGCTTAACGGGTTCAGGGGGCAAGGGTCAGCCCCAGCATTTT; CDR3aa: CASSLTGSGGKGQPQHF
v_gene: TRBV19; abundance: .; j_gene: TRBJ1-5; d_gene: .; CDR3nt: TGTGCCAGTAGTTTATTACAGGTAGGCAATCAGCCCCAGCATTTT; CDR3aa: CASSLLQVGNQPQHF
v_gene: TRBV6-1; abundance: once; j_gene: TRBJ2-4; d_gene: .; CDR3nt: TGTGCCAGCAGTGAAGGACAGTCTCGGAACATTCAGTACTTC; CDR3aa: CASSEGQSRNIQYF
v_gene: TRBV27; abundance: once; j_gene: TRBJ2-7; d_gene: .; CDR3nt: TGTGCCAGCAGTTTCGGGATCCGCTACGAGCAGTACTTC; CDR3aa: CASSFGIRYEQYF
v_gene: TRBV12-5; abundance: .; j_gene: TRBJ2-2; d_gene: .; CDR3nt: TGTGCTAGTGAGTCAGGGTTCAGCACCGGGGAGCTGTTTTTT; CDR3aa: CASESGFSTGELFF
v_gene: TRBV5-6; abundance: .; j_gene: TRBJ2-6; d_gene: .; CDR3nt: TGTGCCAGCACCATCTCTGGGGCCAACGTCCTGACTTTC; CDR3aa: CASTISGANVLTF
v_gene: TRBV18; abundance: .; j_gene: TRBJ1-3; d_gene: .; CDR3nt: TGTGCCAGCTCACCAAACAGGGTAGCGATGGTACGCAGCACCATATATTTT; CDR3aa: CASSPNRVAMVRSTIYF
v_gene: TRBV18; abundance: .; j_gene: TRBJ2-5; d_gene: TRBD1; CDR3nt: TGTGCCAGCTCACCACTAGACAGGGCTCAAGAGACCCAGTACTTC; CDR3aa: CASSPLDRAQETQYF
v_gene: TRBV18; abundance: .; j_gene: TRBJ2-3; d_gene: .; CDR3nt: TGTGCCAGCTCACTATATGGGCAGGTCAAAACAGATACGCAGTATTTT; CDR3aa: CASSLYGQVKTDTQYF
v_gene: TRBV5-4; abundance: .; j_gene: TRBJ2-2; d_gene: .; CDR3nt: TGTGCCAGCAGTCTTAAGACAGGTTCTCCCATTTCCACCGGGGAGCTGTTTTTT; CDR3aa: CASSLKTGSPISTGELFF
v_gene: TRBV6-5; abundance: .; j_gene: TRBJ2-2; d_gene: .; CDR3nt: TGTGCCAGCGCGGCGGGCCGGGCCGGGGAGCTGTTTTTT; CDR3aa: CASAAGRAGELFF
v_gene: TRBV4-2; abundance: .; j_gene: TRBJ1-5; d_gene: .; CDR3nt: TGTGCCAGCAGCCTCTCTCCGGGGGGAAGTCAGCCCCAGCATTTT; CDR3aa: CASSLSPGGSQPQHF
v_gene: TRBV7-2; abundance: .; j_gene: TRBJ2-1; d_gene: TRBD2; CDR3nt: TGTGCCAGCAGACTAGCGGGGGGGATTGAGCAGTTCTTC; CDR3aa: CASRLAGGIEQFF
v_gene: TRBV9; abundance: .; j_gene: TRBJ2-5; d_gene: .; CDR3nt: TGTGCCAGCAGCGCTCGACTAGGGCAGGAGACCCAGTACTTC; CDR3aa: CASSARLGQETQYF
v_gene: TRBV21-1; abundance: once; j_gene: TRBJ2-7; d_gene: .; CDR3nt: TGTGCCAGCAGCAAGACCCCTAGCGGGAGAGCCCGAAGATTGCCCTACGAGCAGTACTTC; CDR3aa: CASSKTPSGRARRLPYEQYF
v_gene: TRBV5-1; abundance: .; j_gene: TRBJ1-1; d_gene: .; CDR3nt: TGCGCCAGCAGCTTGGCAGGGTTTAGTGAAGCTTTCTTT; CDR3aa: CASSLAGFSEAFF
v_gene: TRBV4-3; abundance: medium-sized; j_gene: TRBJ2-1; d_gene: .; CDR3nt: TGCGCCAGCAGCCAAGAGACTATTTATACCGGAGGTCATTTGGATGAGCAGTTCTTC; CDR3aa: CASSQETIYTGGHLDEQFF
v_gene: TRBV4-2; abundance: .; j_gene: TRBJ2-5; d_gene: TRBD2; CDR3nt: TGTGCCAGCAGCCAAGACCCGACTAGCGGCGGGAGGGAGACCCAGTACTTC; CDR3aa: CASSQDPTSGGRETQYF
v_gene: TRBV5-4; abundance: .; j_gene: TRBJ2-1; d_gene: TRBD2; CDR3nt: TGTGCCAGCGCCAGCGGGAGATTCTACAATGAGCAGTTCTTC; CDR3aa: CASASGRFYNEQFF
v_gene: TRBV7-2; abundance: .; j_gene: TRBJ2-3; d_gene: .; CDR3nt: TGTGCCAGCAGCTCTGACAGCTGGACGTTCAATACGCAGTATTTT; CDR3aa: CASSSDSWTFNTQYF
v_gene: TRBV6-1; abundance: .; j_gene: TRBJ2-7; d_gene: .; CDR3nt: TGTGCCAGCAGTGATACTGGGGCGAACGAGCAGTACTTC; CDR3aa: CASSDTGANEQYF
v_gene: TRBV6-1; abundance: .; j_gene: TRBJ2-5; d_gene: TRBD1; CDR3nt: TGTGCCAGCAGTGAATCTTTGGGACAGGGAATAGGGGAGACCCAGTACTTC; CDR3aa: CASSESLGQGIGETQYF
v_gene: TRBV6-6; abundance: .; j_gene: TRBJ2-7; d_gene: .; CDR3nt: TGTGCCAGCAGTGCGGGTCTTCACTCCTACGAGCAGTACTTC; CDR3aa: CASSAGLHSYEQYF
v_gene: TRBV14; abundance: .; j_gene: TRBJ2-7; d_gene: .; CDR3nt: TGTGCCAGCAGCCCGAACTACTACGAGCAGTACTTC; CDR3aa: CASSPNYYEQYF
v_gene: TRBV9; abundance: .; j_gene: TRBJ2-2; d_gene: .; CDR3nt: TGTGCCAGCAGCGTCTGGGAGAGGGCCGGGGAGCTGTTTTTT; CDR3aa: CASSVWERAGELFF
v_gene: TRBV21-1; abundance: .; j_gene: TRBJ1-5; d_gene: .; CDR3nt: TGTGCCAGCAGCAAGACCGGACAGGGGGCTGTTCAGCCCCAGCATTTT; CDR3aa: CASSKTGQGAVQPQHF
v_gene: TRBV11-2; abundance: .; j_gene: TRBJ2-2; d_gene: .; CDR3nt: TGTGCCAGCAGCTTAGGCGATCTCAAAGACACCGGGGAGCTGTTTTTT; CDR3aa: CASSLGDLKDTGELFF
v_gene: TRBV7-3; abundance: .; j_gene: TRBJ2-4; d_gene: .; CDR3nt: TGTGCCAGCAGCTCCCTAGTGAGTAAAAACATTCAGTACTTC; CDR3aa: CASSSLVSKNIQYF
v_gene: TRBV2; abundance: .; j_gene: TRBJ1-2; d_gene: TRBD1; CDR3nt: TGTGCCAGCAGAGCCGACAGGGAGGCGTATGGCTACACCTTC; CDR3aa: CASRADREAYGYTF
v_gene: TRBV18; abundance: .; j_gene: TRBJ2-1; d_gene: .; CDR3nt: TGTGCCAGCTCAACGGTCAATGAGCAGTTCTTC; CDR3aa: CASSTVNEQFF
v_gene: TRBV19; abundance: .; j_gene: TRBJ2-3; d_gene: TRBD2; CDR3nt: TGTGCCAGTAGTAGTAGCGGGAGTTGGACAGATACGCAGTATTTT; CDR3aa: CASSSSGSWTDTQYF
v_gene: TRBV5-1; abundance: .; j_gene: TRBJ2-1; d_gene: .; CDR3nt: TGCGCCAGCAGCCCTACCCCGACTAGATACAATGAGCAGTTCTTC; CDR3aa: CASSPTPTRYNEQFF
v_gene: TRBV4-1; abundance: .; j_gene: TRBJ2-3; d_gene: .; CDR3nt: TGCGCCAGCAGCCAAGAAAGAAAGAGCCCCACAGATACGCAGTATTTT; CDR3aa: CASSQERKSPTDTQYF
v_gene: TRBV7-6; abundance: .; j_gene: TRBJ2-6; d_gene: .; CDR3nt: TGTGCCAGCTCTCCCTGGGCCAACGTCCTGACTTTC; CDR3aa: CASSPWANVLTF
v_gene: TRBV7-2; abundance: .; j_gene: TRBJ1-3; d_gene: .; CDR3nt: TGTGCCAGCAGCAAAGGCGGGGGGTATAGTGGAAACACCATATATTTT; CDR3aa: CASSKGGGYSGNTIYF
v_gene: TRBV12-5; abundance: few; j_gene: TRBJ1-2; d_gene: .; CDR3nt: TGTGCTAGTGGTTTGGGGAGGCTCTATGGCTACACCTTC; CDR3aa: CASGLGRLYGYTF